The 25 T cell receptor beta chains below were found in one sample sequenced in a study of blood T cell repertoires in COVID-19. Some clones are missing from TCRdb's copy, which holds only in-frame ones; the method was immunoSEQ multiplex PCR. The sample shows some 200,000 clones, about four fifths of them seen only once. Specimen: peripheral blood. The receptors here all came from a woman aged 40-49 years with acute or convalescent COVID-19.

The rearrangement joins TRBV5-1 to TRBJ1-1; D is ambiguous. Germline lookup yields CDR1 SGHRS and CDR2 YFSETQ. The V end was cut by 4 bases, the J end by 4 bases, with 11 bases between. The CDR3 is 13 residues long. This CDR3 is CASSLLTGTEAFF. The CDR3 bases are TGCGCCAGCAGCCTCCTGACGGGCACTGAAGCTTTCTTT.

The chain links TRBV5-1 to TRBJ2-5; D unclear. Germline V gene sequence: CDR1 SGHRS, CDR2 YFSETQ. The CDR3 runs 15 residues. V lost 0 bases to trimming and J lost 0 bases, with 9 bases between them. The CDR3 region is CASSLVATNQETQYF. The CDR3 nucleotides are TGCGCCAGCAGCTTGGTAGCTACAAACCAAGAGACCCAGTACTTC.

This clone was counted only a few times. Written as DNA, the CDR3 is TGTGCCAGCAGCCCAGTGGGCTTTTTCTCAGGGGACCACAACGAGCAGTACTTC. It encodes CASSPVGFFSGDHNEQYF. This chain connects TRBV14 to TRBJ2-7; tentatively, D is TRBD1 (6 bases). V was cut by 4 bases and J by 5 bases, with 27 bases left in between. The length of the CDR3 is 18 residues. The germline gives CDR1 SGHDN, CDR2 FVKESK.

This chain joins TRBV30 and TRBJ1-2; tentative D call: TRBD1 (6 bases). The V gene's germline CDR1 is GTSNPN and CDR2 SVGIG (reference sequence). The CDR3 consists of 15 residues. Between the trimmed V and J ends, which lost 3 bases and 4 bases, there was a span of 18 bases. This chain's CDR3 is CAWSARGAPGYGYTF. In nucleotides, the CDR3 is TGTGCCTGGAGCGCTCGGGGGGCGCCCGGCTATGGCTACACCTTC.

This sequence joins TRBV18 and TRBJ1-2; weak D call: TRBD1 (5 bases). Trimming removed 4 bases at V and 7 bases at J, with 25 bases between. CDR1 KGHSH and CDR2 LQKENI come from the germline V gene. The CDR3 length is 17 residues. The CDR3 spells CASSQSPGGASLSGYTF. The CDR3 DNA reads TGTGCCAGCTCACAGTCTCCGGGAGGGGCCTCGCTTAGTGGCTACACCTTC.

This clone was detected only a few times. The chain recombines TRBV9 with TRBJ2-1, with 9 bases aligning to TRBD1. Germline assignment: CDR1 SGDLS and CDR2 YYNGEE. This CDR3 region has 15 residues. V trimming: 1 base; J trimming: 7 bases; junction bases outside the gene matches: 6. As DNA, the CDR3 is TGTGCCAGCAGCGTACGGACAGGGGTGACGAATGAGCAGTTCTTC. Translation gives CASSVRTGVTNEQFF.

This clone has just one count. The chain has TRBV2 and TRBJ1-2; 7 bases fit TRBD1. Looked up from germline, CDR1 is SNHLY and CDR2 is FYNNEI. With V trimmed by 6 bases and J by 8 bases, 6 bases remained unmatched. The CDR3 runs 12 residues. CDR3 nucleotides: TGTGCCAGCAGCATACAGGGGAACGGCTACACCTTC. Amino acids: CASSIQGNGYTF. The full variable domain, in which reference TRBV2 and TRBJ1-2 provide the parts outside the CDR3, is EPEVTQTPSHQVTQMGQEVILRCVPISNHLYFYWYRQILGQKVEFLVSFYNNEISEKSEIFDDQFSVERPDGSNFTLKIRSTKLEDSAMYFCASSIQGNGYTFGSGTRLTVV.

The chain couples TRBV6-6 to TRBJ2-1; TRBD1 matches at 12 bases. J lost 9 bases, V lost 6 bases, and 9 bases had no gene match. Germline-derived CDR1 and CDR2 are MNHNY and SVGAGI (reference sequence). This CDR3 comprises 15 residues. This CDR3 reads CASSRRGQGAPEQFF. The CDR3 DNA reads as TGTGCCAGCAGCAGACGGGGACAGGGGGCTCCTGAGCAGTTCTTC.

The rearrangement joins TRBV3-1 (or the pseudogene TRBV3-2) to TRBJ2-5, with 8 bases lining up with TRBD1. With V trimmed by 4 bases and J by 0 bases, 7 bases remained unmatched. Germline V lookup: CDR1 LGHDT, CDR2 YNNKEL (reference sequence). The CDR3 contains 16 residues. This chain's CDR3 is CASSRDRGQYQETQYF. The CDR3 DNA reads TGTGCCAGCAGCCGCGACAGGGGACAGTACCAAGAGACCCAGTACTTC.

CDR3 residues: CASSLSRGYNEQFF. CDR3 in DNA: TGTGCCAGCAGTTTGTCTCGCGGTTACAATGAGCAGTTCTTC. This chain uses TRBV28 with TRBJ2-1; no reliable D call. V was pared by 3 bases and J by 4 bases, with 10 bases between. There are 14 residues in the CDR3. Germline V gene sequence: CDR1 MDHEN, CDR2 SYDVKM.

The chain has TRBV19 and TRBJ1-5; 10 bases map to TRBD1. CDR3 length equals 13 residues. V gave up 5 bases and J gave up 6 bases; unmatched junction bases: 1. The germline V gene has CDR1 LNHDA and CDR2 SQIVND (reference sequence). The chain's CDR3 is CASSRDRGQPQHF. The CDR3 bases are TGTGCCAGTAGTCGGGACAGGGGTCAGCCCCAGCATTTT. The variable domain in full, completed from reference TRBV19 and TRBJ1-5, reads DGGITQSPKYLFRKEGQNVTLSCEQNLNHDAMYWYRQDPGQGLRLIYYSQIVNDFQKGDIAEGYSVSREKKESFPLTVTSAQKNPTAFYLCASSRDRGQPQHFGDGTRLSIL.

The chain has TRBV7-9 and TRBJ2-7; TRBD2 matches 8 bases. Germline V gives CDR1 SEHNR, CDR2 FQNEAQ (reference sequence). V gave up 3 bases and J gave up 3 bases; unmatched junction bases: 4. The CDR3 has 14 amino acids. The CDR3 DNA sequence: TGTGCCAGCAGCTTGAGCGGGAGTCTCTACGAGCAGTACTTC. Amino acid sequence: CASSLSGSLYEQYF.

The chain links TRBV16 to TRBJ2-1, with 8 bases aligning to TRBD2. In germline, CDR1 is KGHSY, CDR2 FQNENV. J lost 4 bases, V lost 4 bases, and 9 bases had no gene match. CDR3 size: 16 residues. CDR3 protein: CASSRLLAVGYNEQFF. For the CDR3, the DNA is TGTGCCAGCAGCCGGTTACTAGCGGTCGGATACAATGAGCAGTTCTTC.

Here the CDR3 reads CASSVYGTGPYEQYF. CDR3 in DNA: TGTGCCAGCAGCGTTTACGGGACAGGTCCTTACGAGCAGTACTTC. V is TRBV9 and J is TRBJ2-7, with 8 bases matching TRBD1. V was pared by 2 bases and J by 4 bases, with 8 bases of the junction left unmatched. The CDR3 extends over 15 amino acids. CDR1 SGDLS and CDR2 YYNGEE come from the germline V gene.

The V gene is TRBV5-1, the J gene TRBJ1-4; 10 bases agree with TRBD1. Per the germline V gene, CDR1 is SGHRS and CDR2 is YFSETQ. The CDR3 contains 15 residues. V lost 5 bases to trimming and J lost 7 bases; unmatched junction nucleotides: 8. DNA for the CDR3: TGCGCCAGCAGGGTCGGTGACAGGGGGCCTGAAAAACTGTTTTTT. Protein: CASRVGDRGPEKLFF. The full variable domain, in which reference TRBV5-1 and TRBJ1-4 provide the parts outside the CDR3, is KAGVTQTPRYLIKTRGQQVTLSCSPISGHRSVSWYQQTPGQGLQFLFEYFSETQRNKGNFPGRFSGRQFSNSRSEMNVSTLELGDSALYLCASRVGDRGPEKLFFGSGTQLSVL.

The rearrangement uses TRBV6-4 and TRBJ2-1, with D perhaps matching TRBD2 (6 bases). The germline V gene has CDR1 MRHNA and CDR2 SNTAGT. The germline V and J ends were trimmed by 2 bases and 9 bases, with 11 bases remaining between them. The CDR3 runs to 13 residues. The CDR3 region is CASSDLEGTEQFF. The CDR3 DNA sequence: TGTGCCAGCAGTGACCTGGAGGGGACTGAGCAGTTCTTC.

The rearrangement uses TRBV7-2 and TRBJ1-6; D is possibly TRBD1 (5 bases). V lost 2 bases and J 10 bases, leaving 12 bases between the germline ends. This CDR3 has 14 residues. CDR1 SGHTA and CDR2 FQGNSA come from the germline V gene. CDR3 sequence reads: CASSLFERGSPLHF. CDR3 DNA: TGTGCCAGCAGCTTATTCGAAAGGGGCTCACCCCTCCACTTT.

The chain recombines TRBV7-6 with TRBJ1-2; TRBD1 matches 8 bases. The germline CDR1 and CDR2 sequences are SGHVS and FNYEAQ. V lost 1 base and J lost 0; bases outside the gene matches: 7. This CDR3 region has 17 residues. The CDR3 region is CASSLVGPTGANYGYTF. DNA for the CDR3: TGTGCCAGCAGCTTAGTAGGCCCGACAGGGGCTAACTATGGCTACACCTTC.

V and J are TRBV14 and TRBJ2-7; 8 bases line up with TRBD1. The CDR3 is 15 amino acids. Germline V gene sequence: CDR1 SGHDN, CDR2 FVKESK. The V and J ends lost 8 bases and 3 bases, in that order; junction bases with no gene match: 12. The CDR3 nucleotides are TGTGCCAGCTCGGGAAGACAGGGGCCTTACTACGAGCAGTACTTC. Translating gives CASSGRQGPYYEQYF.

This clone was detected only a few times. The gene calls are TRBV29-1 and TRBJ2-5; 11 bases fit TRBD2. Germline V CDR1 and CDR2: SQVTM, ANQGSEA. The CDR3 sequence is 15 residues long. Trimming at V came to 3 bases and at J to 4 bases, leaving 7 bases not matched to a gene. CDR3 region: CSVDLAGGLGETQYF. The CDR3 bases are TGCAGCGTTGACTTAGCGGGAGGGCTAGGAGAGACCCAGTACTTC.

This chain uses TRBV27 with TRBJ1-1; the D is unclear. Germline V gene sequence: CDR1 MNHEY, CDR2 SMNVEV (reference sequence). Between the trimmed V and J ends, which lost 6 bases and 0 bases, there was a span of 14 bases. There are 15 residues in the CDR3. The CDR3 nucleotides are TGTGCCAGCAGAGTAGAGGGTTCCATGAACACTGAAGCTTTCTTT. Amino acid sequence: CASRVEGSMNTEAFF.

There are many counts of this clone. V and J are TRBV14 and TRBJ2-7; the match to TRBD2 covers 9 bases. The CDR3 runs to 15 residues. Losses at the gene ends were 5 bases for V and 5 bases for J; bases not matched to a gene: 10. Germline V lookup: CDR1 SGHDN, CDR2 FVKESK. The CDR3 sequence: CASSDLAGTPHEQYF. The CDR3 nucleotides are TGTGCCAGCAGCGACCTAGCGGGGACCCCCCACGAGCAGTACTTC. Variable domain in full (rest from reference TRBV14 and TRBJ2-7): EAGVTQFPSHSVIEKGQTVTLRCDPISGHDNLYWYRRVMGKEIKFLLHFVKESKQDESGMPNNRFLAERTGGTYSTLKVQPAELEDSGVYFCASSDLAGTPHEQYFGPGTRLTVT.

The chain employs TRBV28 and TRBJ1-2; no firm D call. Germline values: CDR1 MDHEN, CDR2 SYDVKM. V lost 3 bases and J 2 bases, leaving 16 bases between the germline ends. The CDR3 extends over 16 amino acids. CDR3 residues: CASSFSRVRENYGYTF. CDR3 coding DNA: TGTGCCAGCAGTTTTTCCCGGGTGCGGGAGAACTATGGCTACACCTTC.

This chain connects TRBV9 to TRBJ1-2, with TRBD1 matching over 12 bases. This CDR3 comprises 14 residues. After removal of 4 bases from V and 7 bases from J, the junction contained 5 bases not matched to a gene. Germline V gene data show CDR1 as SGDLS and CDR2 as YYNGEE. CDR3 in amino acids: CASSWGQGAFGYTF. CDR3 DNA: TGTGCCAGCAGCTGGGGACAGGGGGCTTTTGGCTACACCTTC.

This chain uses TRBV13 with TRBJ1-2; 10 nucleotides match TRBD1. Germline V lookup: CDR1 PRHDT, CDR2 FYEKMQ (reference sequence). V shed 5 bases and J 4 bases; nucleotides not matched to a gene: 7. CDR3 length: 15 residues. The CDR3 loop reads CASSNGQGVTYGYTF. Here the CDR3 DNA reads TGTGCCAGCAGCAACGGACAGGGGGTAACCTATGGCTACACCTTC.